This T cell receptor beta chain came from a study of tumor and adjacent non-tumor tissue in lung cancer. Findings and caveats of the study: Higher tumor TCR diversity was associated with shorter survival.

The CDR3 is 14 amino acids. From germline, CDR1 is MNHNY and CDR2 SVGAGI (reference sequence). About this clonotype: Antigen: not known. The conserved final phenylalanine or tryptophan is absent from the CDR3, which likely points to a read error.

No cell sorting was done before RNA was extracted from the tissue. The normal lung tissue was taken more than 3 cm from the tumor edge. Three rounds of nested PCR, following a modified ARM-PCR protocol, produced the TCRbeta library. TCRdb fed the multiplex PCR reads into MiXCR, producing one record per CDR3 protein. The sample yields tens of thousands of distinct CDR3 sequences, over 65% seen once. This clonotype was sampled from a man between 65 and 79 years old with non-small cell lung cancer. The rearrangement joins TRBV6-6 to TRBJ1-6; D is ambiguous. The sample comprised distant non-tumor lung tissue. The CDR3 protein is CASSRPEGNSPLHL. CDR3 DNA sequence: TGTGCCAGCAGCCGTCCAGAGGGTAATTCACCTCTCCACTTA.